This T cell receptor (beta chain) is from a study of control samples from healthy donors and cancer patients. V lost 0 bases, J lost 3 bases, and 4 bases stayed unmatched. The CDR3 spans 15 residues. Looked up from germline, CDR1 is SGDLS and CDR2 is YYNGEE. The method was immunoSEQ multiplex PCR; TCRdb's version includes in-frame clones alone and lacks a portion of them. The table lists about 160,000 clones, 96% of them singletons, with approximately 1% in the top ten. The TCR sequence derives from a woman in her thirties in good health. The rearrangement uses TRBV9 and TRBJ1-2; 8 bases agree with TRBD1. Source material: blood. CDR3 region: CASSVAQGAYYGYTF. DNA of the CDR3: TGTGCCAGCAGCGTAGCCCAGGGGGCCTACTATGGCTACACCTTC. Using reference TRBV9 and TRBJ1-2 for the parts outside the CDR3, the full variable domain is DSGVTQTPKHLITATGQRVTLRCSPRSGDLSVYWYQQSLDQGLQFLIQYYNGEERAKGNILERFSAQQFPDLHSELNLSSLELGDSALYFCASSVAQGAYYGYTFGSGTRLTVV.